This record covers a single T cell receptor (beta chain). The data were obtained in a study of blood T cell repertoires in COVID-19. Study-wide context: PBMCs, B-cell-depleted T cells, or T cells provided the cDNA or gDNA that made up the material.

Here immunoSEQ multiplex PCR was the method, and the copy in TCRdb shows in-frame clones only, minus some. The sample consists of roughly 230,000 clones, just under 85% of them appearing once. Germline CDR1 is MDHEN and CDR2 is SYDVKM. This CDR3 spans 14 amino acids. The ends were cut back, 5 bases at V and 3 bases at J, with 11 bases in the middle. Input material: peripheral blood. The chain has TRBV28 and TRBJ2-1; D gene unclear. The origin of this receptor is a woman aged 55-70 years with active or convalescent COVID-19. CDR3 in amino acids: CASSRLPLYNEQFF. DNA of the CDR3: TGTGCCAGCAGTAGACTTCCCCTCTACAATGAGCAGTTCTTC.